This T cell receptor beta chain came from a study of molecular identifiers for immune sequencing clone quantification (dated by TCRdb to between 2017 and 2018). About the full investigation: For a replicate experiment, the RNA from either approximately 20,000 or 100,000 naive CD8 T cells was divided into five aliquots, and four of those aliquots went on to sequencing. The study was a methods study using CD8 T cells to benchmark molecular-identifier clustering-based TCR repertoire sequencing (MIDCIRS) and TCR RNA copy counting.

As for this clonotype: The antigen it binds to is not known. Base qualities are missing; no much larger clone stands one base away.

The library was generated by PCR. The sequencing machine was a NextSeq 500. Bulk TCR libraries were generated as previously described, with the TCR primers listed in Table S5 used. Purification of total RNA was performed with the Qiagen AllPrep DNA/RNA kit. Before any analysis, reads coming from multiple sequencing runs of the same library were combined into one pool. Processing in the source paper ran as follows. Reads were retained only if an exact TCR constant sequence was present, and the retained reads were trimmed to 150 nt and grouped according to their 12-nt molecular barcodes. Reads inside each barcode group were sub-clustered using a 15% Levenshtein threshold, and a quality-weighted consensus sequence was constructed for each RNA molecule. Non-functional sequences were discarded, and so were lower-count sequences lying one edit away from another sequence. Based on a fit of two negative binomial distributions, barcode sub-clusters having less than 20% of the maximum read count were discarded. TCRdb reprocessing: public reads trimmed at Q25 with fastp, clones called with MiXCR, in-frame beta chains kept. Identical CDR3 protein sequences are pooled into one entry, listed with their most common genes and DNA. TCRdb, rather than the study authors, made the V and J calls. Present in this sample are about 98,000 distinct CDR3 sequences, 30% to 35% of which were seen just once. The ten largest clones represent 9.7% of the sample.

What the study reported, not specific to this receptor: Spiked-in Jurkat TCR RNA equivalent to a single cell was reported to be detectable even among one million naive CD8 T cells. When barcode sub-clustering was left out, chimeric consensus sequences inflated TCR diversity, with chimeras reaching as high as 47%. Modeling gave around 3.3 recovered TCR RNA copies per cell versus around 10 by digital PCR, implying approximately 30% capture efficiency. Identical TCR molecules sharing a barcode could cause highly expanded clone sizes to be underestimated. In CMV-specific effector cells, clones with more than 20 RNA copies contained over 97% of molecules, whereas in naive cells such clones contained under 1% of molecules. Naive libraries contained spiked-in Jurkat TCR RNA (around eleven copies' worth), which is not part of the donor repertoire.

Libraries of naive CD8 T cells were built from anywhere between about 18,000 and 1,000,000 sorted cells, with 10%, 30% or 50% of the purified RNA used. On a BD FACSAria II, naive CD8 T cells were FACS-sorted as CD8+CD4-CCR7+CD45RA+ and collected into RLT Plus buffer. Approximately nine TCR copies' worth of Jurkat RNA were spiked into about 20,000-1,000,000 naive CD8 T cell samples to test detection sensitivity. Enrichment of CD8 T cells was performed with RosetteSep CD8+ T Cell Enrichment Cocktail and Ficoll-Paque, after which ACK red cell lysis was carried out. The clonotype comes from a human donor in good health. Some libraries in this study had Jurkat cell RNA spiked in. The material sequenced was naive CD8+ T cells from blood, with Jurkat cell RNA spiked in. In light of the paper, this sample's cell subset or site label describes: FACS-sorted CD8+CD4-CCR7+CD45RA+ naive T cells.

The DNA reads as follows: TGTGCCAGCAGTGAGGGGGGGAGAGACAATGAGCAGTTCTTC. It specifies CASSEGGRDNEQFF. The chain couples TRBV6-4 to TRBJ2-1, with 7 central nucleotides matching TRBD2. CDR1 is given as MRHNA and CDR2 as SNTAGT, both from the germline V gene. Ends trimmed: V by 3 bases, J by 5 bases; bases unmatched to a gene: 4. The CDR3 goes from the cysteine to the phenylalanine over 14 residues. Only the CDR3 part of the read is kept: 42 bases, read in frame from the first base.